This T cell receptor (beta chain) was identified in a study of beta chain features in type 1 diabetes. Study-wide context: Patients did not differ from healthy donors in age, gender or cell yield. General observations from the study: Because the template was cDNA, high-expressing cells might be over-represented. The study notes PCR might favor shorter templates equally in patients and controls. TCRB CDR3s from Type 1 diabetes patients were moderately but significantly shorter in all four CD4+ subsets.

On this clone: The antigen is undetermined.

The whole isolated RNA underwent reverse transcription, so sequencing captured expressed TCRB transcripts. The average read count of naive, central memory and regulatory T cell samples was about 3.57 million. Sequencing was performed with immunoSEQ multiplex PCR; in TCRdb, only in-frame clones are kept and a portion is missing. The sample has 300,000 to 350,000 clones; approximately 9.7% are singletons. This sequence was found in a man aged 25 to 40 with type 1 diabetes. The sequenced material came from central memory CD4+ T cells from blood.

The CDR3 is CASSPADSPLHF. The DNA for the CDR3 is TGTGCCAGCAGCCCCGCGGATTCACCCCTCCACTTT. The chain links TRBV9 to TRBJ1-6; D is ambiguous. The germline V gene has CDR1 SGDLS and CDR2 YYNGEE. The CDR3 consists of 12 residues. Trimming stripped 4 bases from V and 8 bases from J, with 7 bases between.